The 6 T cell receptor beta chains presented below share a single source sample, sequenced in a study of tumor-infiltrating lymphocytes in primary liver carcinoma. Germline DNA was also extracted, and blood RNA was taken from unsorted whole blood. A primer matching the constant region was used to make TCR beta cDNA from 500 to 650 ng of total RNA. Slightly modified ARM-PCR with three nested multiplex PCR rounds yielded TCR beta libraries. TRBV1-TRBV30 forward primers paired with a C-beta reverse primer drove the first two PCR rounds, about 10 cycles each. TCRdb called the multiplex PCR reads again in MiXCR, with one record for every CDR3 protein. The repertoire holds about 320,000 distinct CDR3 sequences, with nearly 60% as singletons. Sequenced sample: peripheral blood. These receptors all come from a woman aged 30 to 39 with primary liver carcinoma and hepatitis B virus infection.

Of note for this clonotype: A clone one base away is much larger, so this may be a read error. The chain has TRBV4-3 and TRBJ2-7; D unclear. This CDR3 contains 13 residues. Germline-derived CDR1 and CDR2 are LGHNA and YSLEER. The CDR3 loop reads CANSQDRLSVQYF. CDR3 nucleotides: TGCGCCAACAGCCAAGACCGTCTCAGCGTGCAGTACTTC.

The rearrangement links TRBV7-9 to TRBJ1-2; D remains ambiguous. There are 14 residues in the CDR3. The V gene's germline CDR1 is SEHNR and CDR2 FQNEAQ (reference sequence). Trimming shortened V by 1 base and J by 4 bases, and 10 bases separated the two germline ends. As DNA, the CDR3 is TGTGCCAGCAGCTTAGGGGCAGGCCTCTATGGCTACACCTTC. Residues: CASSLGAGLYGYTF.

This clonotype was seen ten or more times. The V gene is TRBV4-3, the J gene TRBJ1-6; no clear D gene. The ends were cut back, 3 bases at V and 4 bases at J, with 10 bases in the middle. The CDR3 runs 15 residues. Germline values: CDR1 LGHNA, CDR2 YSLEER. The CDR3 coding sequence is TGCGCCAGCAGCCAGGAAATGGGTTATAATTCACCCCTCCACTTT. Its protein product is CASSQEMGYNSPLHF.

V is TRBV28 and J is TRBJ2-5; no clear D gene. Trimming stripped 6 bases from V and 5 bases from J, with 16 bases between. This CDR3 is built from 14 residues. The V gene's germline CDR1 is MDHEN and CDR2 SYDVKM. The CDR3 sequence is CASSPLYPGETQYF. The CDR3 DNA reads as TGTGCCAGCAGCCCGCTATACCCCGGGGAGACCCAGTACTTC.

The chain joins TRBV7-9 to TRBJ1-4; D is undetermined. V lost 5 bases to trimming and J lost 5 bases, with 15 bases between them. The CDR3 spans 15 residues. The V gene's germline CDR1 is SEHNR and CDR2 FQNEAQ (reference sequence). The CDR3 DNA is TGTGCCAGCAGCCCCTTGACTGGTAAAAATGAAAAACTGTTTTTT. Translated, it gives CASSPLTGKNEKLFF.

Remarks on this clonotype: One junction end disagrees with the germline gene, perhaps due to a read error. The chain employs TRBV11-2 and TRBJ2-7; 9 positions agree with TRBD1. Germline CDR1 reads SGHAT; CDR2 reads FQNNGV. CDR3 length: 14 residues. CDR3 bases: TGTACCAGCGGCATAGGGACAGGGACCTACGAGCAGTACTTC. Residues: CTSGIGTGTYEQYF.